A single sample is the source of the 19 T cell receptor beta chains below, sequenced in a study of OX40 agonist ivuxolimab in advanced cancers. Only in-frame clones appear in the TCRdb table, and some are missing; sequencing was by immunoSEQ multiplex PCR. This table holds about 60,000 clones, 83% found once. The sample consisted of CD4+ or CD8+ T cells sorted from blood, taken in a trial of the OX40 agonist ivuxolimab. The receptors come from an adult with an advanced solid tumor such as melanoma, head and neck, liver or kidney cancer.

This chain connects TRBV19 to TRBJ2-1; 9 bases fit TRBD1. V lost 9 bases and J lost 7; bases outside the gene matches: 7. Germline V gene sequence: CDR1 LNHDA, CDR2 SQIVND (reference sequence). The CDR3 totals 13 residues. The CDR3 DNA is TGTGCCAGCATAGACAGGGGGAGGAATGAGCAGTTCTTC. The encoded protein is CASIDRGRNEQFF.

The rearrangement uses TRBV5-1 and TRBJ2-5; D unclear. CDR3 length: 11 residues. The V end lost 7 bases, the J end lost 7 bases, and 11 bases lay between the germline ends. Per germline, CDR1 SGHRS and CDR2 YFSETQ. CDR3 in amino acids: CASGIVGTQYF. The CDR3 nucleotides are TGCGCCAGCGGAATAGTTGGGACCCAGTACTTC.

The chain couples TRBV29-1 to TRBJ2-7; unclear D gene. From germline, CDR1 is SQVTM and CDR2 ANQGSEA. Between the trimmed V and J ends, which lost 1 base and 6 bases, there was a span of 13 bases. The CDR3 consists of 13 residues. Here the CDR3 DNA reads TGCAGCGTTGAAGGTCCGTTTCTGGGCGAGCAGTACTTC. This sequence encodes CSVEGPFLGEQYF.

The CDR3 DNA follows: TGCGCCAGCAGCATTGGACAGCAAGAGACCCAGTACTTC. This gives the protein CASSIGQQETQYF. The chain is built from TRBV5-1 and TRBJ2-5; a possible D gene is TRBD1 (6 bases). CDR3 length: 13 residues. Deletions cut 4 bases from V and 2 bases from J, with 9 bases between. Germline V CDR1 and CDR2: SGHRS, YFSETQ.

V usage is TRBV5-1 and J usage is TRBJ1-4; D gene uncertain. The CDR3 is 14 amino acids. Between the trimmed V and J ends, which lost 3 bases and 7 bases, there was a span of 13 bases. The germline CDR1 and CDR2 sequences are SGHRS and YFSETQ. The CDR3 DNA follows: TGCGCCAGCAGCTCAAGGGCGAACGGTGAAAAACTGTTTTTT. This gives the protein CASSSRANGEKLFF.

The count of this clone is one. V and J are TRBV6-5 and TRBJ2-7; D may match TRBD1 or TRBD2 (6 bases each). Trimming took off 6 bases at V and 0 bases at J, with 15 bases between the two ends. Germline CDR1 reads MNHEY; CDR2 reads SVGAGI. The CDR3 has 15 amino acids. The CDR3 protein is CASRGGTPSSYEQYF. CDR3 DNA sequence: TGTGCCAGCAGAGGGGGGACACCCAGCTCCTACGAGCAGTACTTC.

The V call is TRBV10-3, the J call TRBJ2-7; D unresolved. V lost 2 bases to trimming and J lost 1 base, with 6 bases between them. Germline-derived CDR1 and CDR2 are ENHRY and SYGVKD. The CDR3 sequence is 13 residues long. CDR3 residues: CAISEDKSYEQYF. CDR3 DNA: TGTGCCATCAGTGAGGACAAATCCTACGAGCAGTACTTC.

The chain uses TRBV29-1 and TRBJ2-3; possibly TRBD2 for D (6 bases). Trimming left V 5 bases short and J 2 bases short, with 11 bases between. The CDR3 consists of 13 residues. The germline gives CDR1 SQVTM, CDR2 ANQGSEA. The CDR3: CSVRRGYTDTQYF. The CDR3 nucleotides are TGCAGCGTTCGACGGGGGTACACAGATACGCAGTATTTT.

The V call is TRBV6-6, the J call TRBJ1-1; D remains ambiguous. The V and J ends lost 5 bases and 0 bases respectively, with 7 bases between them. CDR3 length: 13 amino acids. CDR1 and CDR2 (germline): MNHNY, SVGAGI (reference sequence). The CDR3 bases are TGTGCCAGCAGTCTAGGTATGAACACTGAAGCTTTCTTT. Translating gives CASSLGMNTEAFF.

This clone was detected only a few times. This rearrangement joins TRBV19 to TRBJ1-2, with D possibly being TRBD1 (6 bases). V was clipped by 5 bases and J by 4 bases, with 14 bases between them. This CDR3 is built from 14 residues. CDR1 is LNHDA, CDR2 SQIVND, per germline (reference sequence). The CDR3 region is CASSAVRGLYGYTF. CDR3 DNA: TGTGCCAGTAGTGCTGTGCGGGGGCTCTATGGCTACACCTTC.

The chain is built from TRBV6-1 and TRBJ1-5, with no clear D. CDR1 and CDR2 (germline): MNHNS, SASEGT. The V end was cut by 7 bases, the J end by 0 bases, with 10 bases between. This CDR3 contains 14 residues. The CDR3 region is CASTESYSNQPQHF. CDR3 in DNA: TGTGCCAGCACAGAGAGCTATAGCAATCAGCCCCAGCATTTT.

This chain uses TRBV5-1 with TRBJ2-4, with 8 bases identical to TRBD2. The length of the CDR3 is 14 residues. V lost 2 bases, J lost 6 bases, and 4 bases stayed unmatched. From germline, CDR1 is SGHRS and CDR2 YFSETQ. Written as DNA, the CDR3 is TGCGCCAGCAGCTTAGTAGCGGGACTAAACATTCAGTACTTC. This encodes CASSLVAGLNIQYF.

The rearrangement joins TRBV19 to TRBJ1-1, with D maybe TRBD1 (5 bases). CDR1 LNHDA and CDR2 SQIVND come from the germline V gene (reference sequence). The CDR3 spans 17 residues. Trimming took off 6 bases at V and 1 base at J, with 21 bases between the two ends. The DNA of the CDR3 is TGTGCCAGTAGCAGAGACCTAGGGGACGGATCGAACACTGAAGCTTTCTTT. Translation gives CASSRDLGDGSNTEAFF.

By share, this clone counts as medium-sized. The rearrangement links TRBV5-6 to TRBJ2-7; 7 nucleotides line up with TRBD2. CDR3 length: 14 residues. Germline-derived CDR1 and CDR2 are SGHDT and YYEEEE. The J segment lost 5 bases and the V segment lost 2 bases, leaving 7 bases of the junction unmatched. CDR3 residues: CASSFGQAGNEQYF. CDR3 sequence (DNA): TGTGCCAGCAGCTTCGGGCAAGCGGGGAACGAGCAGTACTTC.

The chain uses TRBV19 and TRBJ1-1, with D possibly TRBD1 on 6 matching bases. The germline V gene encodes CDR1 LNHDA and CDR2 SQIVND (reference sequence). The CDR3 length is 15 residues. Trimming left V 7 bases short and J 0 bases short, with 15 bases between. The CDR3 here is CASIKMGAMNTEAFF. Written as DNA, the CDR3 is TGTGCCAGTATCAAAATGGGGGCTATGAACACTGAAGCTTTCTTT.

The chain is built from TRBV12-5 and TRBJ2-7, with 8 bases identical to TRBD1. The junction had 5 bases not matched to a gene; V was cut back by 5 bases and J by 2 bases. The germline gives CDR1 LGHNT, CDR2 FRNRAP. CDR3 length: 14 residues. CDR3 in amino acids: CASGQGAATYEQYF. The CDR3 DNA sequence: TGTGCTAGTGGTCAGGGGGCGGCTACCTACGAGCAGTACTTC.

The J gene is TRBJ1-1, the V gene TRBV30; no clear D. From germline, CDR1 is GTSNPN and CDR2 SVGIG (reference sequence). The CDR3 is made up of 11 amino acids. Deletions cut 0 bases from V and 7 bases from J, with 6 bases between. CDR3 residues: CAWSVGLEAFF. The CDR3 DNA reads TGTGCCTGGAGTGTGGGCCTTGAAGCTTTCTTT.

The chain carries TRBV18 and TRBJ2-1; no reliable D call. CDR3 length: 11 amino acids. Germline lookup yields CDR1 KGHSH and CDR2 LQKENI. The ends were cut back, 5 bases at V and 8 bases at J, with 7 bases in the middle. The chain's CDR3 is CASSMGDEQFF. The CDR3 nucleotides are TGTGCCAGCTCAATGGGCGATGAGCAGTTCTTC.

V gene TRBV30 combines with J gene TRBJ2-2; 8 nucleotides match TRBD2. J was trimmed by 4 bases and V by 3 bases; bases with no gene match: 16. CDR3 size: 18 residues. CDR1 and CDR2 (germline): GTSNPN, SVGIG (reference sequence). CDR3 amino acids: CAWRALSSGSFLTGELFF. As DNA, the CDR3 is TGTGCCTGGAGAGCTTTGTCCAGCGGGAGTTTTCTCACCGGGGAGCTGTTTTTT.